This TCR beta chain appears in the sequencing data of a study of T cells in localized non-small cell lung cancer. Study results and limitations: Increased T cell density in blood showed an association with longer overall survival. Uninvolved adjacent lung showed the highest T cell clonality, exceeding tumor.

In the case of this clone: No antigen is known for it.

The repertoire was sequenced with immunoSEQ multiplex PCR; TCRdb's copy has only in-frame clones and lacks some. Of 35,000 to 40,000 clones listed, 85% to 95% were seen once; the top ten hold more than 5.5%. V shed 6 bases, J shed 1 base, and the junction held 1 base outside the gene matches. The CDR3 contains 13 residues. Germline V gene lookup returns CDR1 MDHEN and CDR2 SYDVKM. The TCR was taken from a female donor over 55 with stage I lung adenocarcinoma. The rearrangement joins TRBV28 to TRBJ2-7, with 9 bases that match TRBD2. The material sequenced was peripheral blood, taken before any cancer treatment. CDR3 amino acids: CASRTSGSYEQYV. The CDR3 DNA is TGTGCCAGCAGGACTAGCGGATCCTACGAGCAGTACGTC.